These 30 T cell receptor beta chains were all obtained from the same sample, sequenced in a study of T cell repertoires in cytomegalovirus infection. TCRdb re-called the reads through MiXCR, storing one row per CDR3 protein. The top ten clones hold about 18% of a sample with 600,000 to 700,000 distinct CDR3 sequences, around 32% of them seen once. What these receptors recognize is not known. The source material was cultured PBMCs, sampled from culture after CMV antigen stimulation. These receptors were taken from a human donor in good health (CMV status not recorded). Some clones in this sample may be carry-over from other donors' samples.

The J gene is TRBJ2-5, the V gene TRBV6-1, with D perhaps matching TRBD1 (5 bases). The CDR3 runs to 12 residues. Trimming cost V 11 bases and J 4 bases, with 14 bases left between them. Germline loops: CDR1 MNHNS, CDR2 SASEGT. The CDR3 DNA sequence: TGTGCCTGCCAAGGGGTGGGAGAGACCCAGTACTTC. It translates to CACQGVGETQYF.

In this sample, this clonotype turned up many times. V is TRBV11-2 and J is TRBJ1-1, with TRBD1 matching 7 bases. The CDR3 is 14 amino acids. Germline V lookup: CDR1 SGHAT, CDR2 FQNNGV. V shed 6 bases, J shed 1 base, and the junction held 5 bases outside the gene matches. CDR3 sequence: CASRTGQTNTEAFF. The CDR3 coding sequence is TGTGCCAGCAGGACGGGACAGACGAACACTGAAGCTTTCTTT.

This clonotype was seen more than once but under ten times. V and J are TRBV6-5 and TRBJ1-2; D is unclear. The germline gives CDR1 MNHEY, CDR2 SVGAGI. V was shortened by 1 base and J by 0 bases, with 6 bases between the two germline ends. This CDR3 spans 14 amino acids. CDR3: CASSYFGSNYGYTF. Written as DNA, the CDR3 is TGTGCCAGCAGTTACTTCGGTTCTAACTATGGCTACACCTTC.

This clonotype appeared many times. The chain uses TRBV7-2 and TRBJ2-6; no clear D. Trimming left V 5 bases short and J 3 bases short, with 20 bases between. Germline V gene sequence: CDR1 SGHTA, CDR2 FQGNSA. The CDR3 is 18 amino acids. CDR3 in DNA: TGTGCCAGCAGCCCCCGGTATGTATCTTTGGATGGGGCCAACGTCCTGACTTTC. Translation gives CASSPRYVSLDGANVLTF.

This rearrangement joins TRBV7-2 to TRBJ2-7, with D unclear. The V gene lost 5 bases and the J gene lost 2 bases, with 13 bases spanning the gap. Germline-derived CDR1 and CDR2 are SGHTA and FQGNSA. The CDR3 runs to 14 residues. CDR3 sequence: CASSPRSQAYEQYF. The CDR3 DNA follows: TGTGCCAGCAGCCCCCGTAGCCAAGCCTACGAGCAGTACTTC.

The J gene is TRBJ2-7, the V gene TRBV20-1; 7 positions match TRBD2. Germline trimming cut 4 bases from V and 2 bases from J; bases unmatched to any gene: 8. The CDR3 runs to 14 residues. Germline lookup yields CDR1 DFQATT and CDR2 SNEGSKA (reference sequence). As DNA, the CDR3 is TGCAGTGCTACCCCGACTAGCTTCACCTACGAGCAGTACTTC. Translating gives CSATPTSFTYEQYF.

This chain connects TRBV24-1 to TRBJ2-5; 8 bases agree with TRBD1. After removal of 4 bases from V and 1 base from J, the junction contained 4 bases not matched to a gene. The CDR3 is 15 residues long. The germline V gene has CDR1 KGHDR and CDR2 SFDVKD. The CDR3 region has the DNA TGTGCCACCAGTGACCGTGGACAGGGCCAAGAGACCCAGTACTTC. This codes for CATSDRGQGQETQYF.

The CDR3: CATSRGEETQYF. The CDR3, as DNA: TGTGCCACCAGCAGAGGCGAGGAGACCCAGTACTTC. The chain uses TRBV15 and TRBJ2-5; D gene ambiguous. CDR3 size: 12 residues. Germline CDR1 LNHNV, CDR2 YYDKDF (reference sequence). With 1 base removed from V and 5 bases from J, the gap between germline ends came to 5 bases. The full variable domain, its missing parts supplied by reference TRBV15 and TRBJ2-5, is DAMVIQNPRYQVTQFGKPVTLSCSQTLNHNVMYWYQQKSSQAPKLLFHYYDKDFNNEADTPDNFQSRRPNTSFCFLDIRSPGLGDTAMYLCATSRGEETQYFGPGTRLLVL.

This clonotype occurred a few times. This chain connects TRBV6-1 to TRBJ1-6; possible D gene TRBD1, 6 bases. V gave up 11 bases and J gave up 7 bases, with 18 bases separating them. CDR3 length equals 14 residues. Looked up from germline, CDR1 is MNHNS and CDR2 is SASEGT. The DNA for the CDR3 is TGTGCCGGGGCCTCTGACAGGTTAAATTCACCCCTCCACTTT. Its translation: CAGASDRLNSPLHF.

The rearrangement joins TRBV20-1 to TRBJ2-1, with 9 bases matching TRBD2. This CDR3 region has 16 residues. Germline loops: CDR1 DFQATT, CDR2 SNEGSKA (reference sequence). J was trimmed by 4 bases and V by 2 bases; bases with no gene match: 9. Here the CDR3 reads CSARKGGLALYNEQFF. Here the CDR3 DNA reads TGCAGTGCTAGAAAGGGGGGACTAGCACTATACAATGAGCAGTTCTTC.

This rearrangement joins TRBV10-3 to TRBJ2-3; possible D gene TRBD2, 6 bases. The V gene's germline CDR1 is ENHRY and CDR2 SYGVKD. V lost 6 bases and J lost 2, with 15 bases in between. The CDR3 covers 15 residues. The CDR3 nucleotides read TGTGCCATCAGGGGGGGACGCGAGATCACAGATACGCAGTATTTT. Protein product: CAIRGGREITDTQYF.

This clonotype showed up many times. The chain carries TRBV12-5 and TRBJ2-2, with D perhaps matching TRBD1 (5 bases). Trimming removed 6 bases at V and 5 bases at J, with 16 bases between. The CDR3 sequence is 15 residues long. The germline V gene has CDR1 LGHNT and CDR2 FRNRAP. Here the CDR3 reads CASGSLVGLTGELFF. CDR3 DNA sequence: TGTGCTAGTGGATCCCTGGTGGGGCTTACCGGGGAGCTGTTTTTT.

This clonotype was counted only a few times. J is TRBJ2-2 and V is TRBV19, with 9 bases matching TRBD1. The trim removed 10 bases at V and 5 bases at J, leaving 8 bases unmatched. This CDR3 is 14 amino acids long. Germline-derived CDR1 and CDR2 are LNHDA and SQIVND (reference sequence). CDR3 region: CATMNRGRTGELFF. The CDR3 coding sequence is TGTGCCACCATGAACAGGGGGCGAACCGGGGAGCTGTTTTTT.

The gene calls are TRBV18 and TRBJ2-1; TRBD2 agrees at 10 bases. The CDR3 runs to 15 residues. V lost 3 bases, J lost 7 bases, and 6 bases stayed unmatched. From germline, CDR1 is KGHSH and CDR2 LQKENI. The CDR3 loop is CASSPTSGMRNEQFF. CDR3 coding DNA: TGTGCCAGCTCACCCACTAGCGGGATGAGGAATGAGCAGTTCTTC.

The CDR3 loop reads CASTRGGQGGQYF. CDR3 sequence (DNA): TGTGCCAGCACTAGGGGCGGGCAAGGCGGGCAGTACTTC. The chain combines TRBV6-6 with TRBJ2-7; D tentatively fits TRBD1 or TRBD2 (5 bases each). V dropped 7 bases and J dropped 9 bases, with 19 bases sitting between them. This CDR3 has 13 residues. Germline lookup yields CDR1 MNHNY and CDR2 SVGAGI (reference sequence).

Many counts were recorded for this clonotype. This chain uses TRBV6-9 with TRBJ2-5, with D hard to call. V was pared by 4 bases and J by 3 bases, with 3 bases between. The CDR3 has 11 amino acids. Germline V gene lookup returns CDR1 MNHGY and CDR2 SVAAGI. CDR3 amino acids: CASSWEETQYF. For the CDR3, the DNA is TGTGCCAGCAGTTGGGAAGAGACCCAGTACTTC.

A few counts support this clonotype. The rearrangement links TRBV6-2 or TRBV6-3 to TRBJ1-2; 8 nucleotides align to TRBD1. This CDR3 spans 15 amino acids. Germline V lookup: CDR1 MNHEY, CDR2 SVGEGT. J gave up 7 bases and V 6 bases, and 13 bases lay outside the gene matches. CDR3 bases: TGTGCCAGCAGCACCACCCCCGGGACAGGTCGTGGCTACACCTTC. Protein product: CASSTTPGTGRGYTF.

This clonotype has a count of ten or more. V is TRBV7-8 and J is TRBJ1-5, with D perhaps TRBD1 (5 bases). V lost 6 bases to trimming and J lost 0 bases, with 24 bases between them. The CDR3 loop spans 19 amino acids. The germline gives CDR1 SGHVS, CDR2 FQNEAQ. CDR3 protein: CASSPRQKTGTGSNQPQHF. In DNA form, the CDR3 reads TGTGCCAGCAGTCCTAGGCAAAAGACGGGAACAGGTAGCAATCAGCCCCAGCATTTT.

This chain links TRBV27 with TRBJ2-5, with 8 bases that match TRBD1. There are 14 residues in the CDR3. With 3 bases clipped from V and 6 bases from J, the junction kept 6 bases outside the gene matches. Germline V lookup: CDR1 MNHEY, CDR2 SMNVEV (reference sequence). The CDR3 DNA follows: TGTGCCAGCAGTTTCCTGCAGGGGGCTAAGACCCAGTACTTC. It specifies CASSFLQGAKTQYF.

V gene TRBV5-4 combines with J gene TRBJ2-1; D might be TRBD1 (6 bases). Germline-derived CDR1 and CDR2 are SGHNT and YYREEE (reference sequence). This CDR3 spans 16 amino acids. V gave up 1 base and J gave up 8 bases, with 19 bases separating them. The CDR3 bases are TGTGCCAGCAGCTTGTTAAACAATATAGGGGGAGATGAGCAGTTCTTC. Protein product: CASSLLNNIGGDEQFF. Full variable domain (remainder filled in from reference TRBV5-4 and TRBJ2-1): ETGVTQSPTHLIKTRGQQVTLRCSSQSGHNTVSWYQQALGQGPQFIFQYYREEENGRGNFPPRFSGLQFPNYSSELNVNALELDDSALYLCASSLLNNIGGDEQFFGPGTRLTVL.

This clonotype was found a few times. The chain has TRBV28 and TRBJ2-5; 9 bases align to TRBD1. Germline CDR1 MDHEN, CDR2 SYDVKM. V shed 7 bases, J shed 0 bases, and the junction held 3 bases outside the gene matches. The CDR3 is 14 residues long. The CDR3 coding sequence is TGTGCCAGCAAGGACAGGGGCTACCAAGAGACCCAGTACTTC. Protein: CASKDRGYQETQYF.

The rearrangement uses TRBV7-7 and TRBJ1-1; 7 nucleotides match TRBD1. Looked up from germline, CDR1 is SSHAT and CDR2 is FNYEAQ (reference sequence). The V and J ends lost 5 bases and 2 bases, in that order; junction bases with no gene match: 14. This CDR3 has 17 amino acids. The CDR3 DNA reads TGTGCCAGCAGCAAGACAAGGGGGCCAGAAACTAACACTGAAGCTTTCTTT. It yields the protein CASSKTRGPETNTEAFF.

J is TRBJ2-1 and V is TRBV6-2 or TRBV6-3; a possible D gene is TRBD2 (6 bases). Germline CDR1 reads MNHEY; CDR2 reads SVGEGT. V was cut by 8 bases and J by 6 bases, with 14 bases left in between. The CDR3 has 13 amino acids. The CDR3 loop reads CASGREVGNEQFF. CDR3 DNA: TGTGCCAGCGGTAGGGAGGTGGGCAATGAGCAGTTCTTC.

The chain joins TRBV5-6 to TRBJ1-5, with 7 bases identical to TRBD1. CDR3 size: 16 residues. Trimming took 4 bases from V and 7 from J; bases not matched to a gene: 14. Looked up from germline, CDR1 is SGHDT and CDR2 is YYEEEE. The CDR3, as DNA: TGTGCCAGCAGCAAACCGGGACAGATCATGGGACAGCCCCAGCATTTT. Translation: CASSKPGQIMGQPQHF.

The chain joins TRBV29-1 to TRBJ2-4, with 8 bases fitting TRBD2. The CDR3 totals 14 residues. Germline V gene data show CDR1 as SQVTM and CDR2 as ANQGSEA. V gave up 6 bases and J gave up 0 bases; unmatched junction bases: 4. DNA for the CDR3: TGCAGCGTGAGCGGGAGACTAGCCAAAAACATTCAGTACTTC. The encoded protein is CSVSGRLAKNIQYF. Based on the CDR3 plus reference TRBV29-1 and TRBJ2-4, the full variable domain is SAVISQKPSRDICQRGTSLTIQCQVDSQVTMMFWYRQQPGQSLTLIATANQGSEATYESGFVIDKFPISRPNLTFSTLTVSNMSPEDSSIYLCSVSGRLAKNIQYFGAGTRLSVL.

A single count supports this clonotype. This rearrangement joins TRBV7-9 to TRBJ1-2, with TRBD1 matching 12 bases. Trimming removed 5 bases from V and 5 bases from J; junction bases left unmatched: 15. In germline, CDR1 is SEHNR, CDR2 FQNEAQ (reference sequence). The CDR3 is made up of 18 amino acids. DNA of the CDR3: TGTGCCAGCAGCCCGTCCTCCGGGACAGGGGGCCTTCGGTATGGCTACACCTTC. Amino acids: CASSPSSGTGGLRYGYTF. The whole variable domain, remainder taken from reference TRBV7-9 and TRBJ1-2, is DTGVSQNPRHKITKRGQNVTFRCDPISEHNRLYWYRQTLGQGPEFLTYFQNEAQLEKSRLLSDRFSAERPKGSFSTLEIQRTEQGDSAMYLCASSPSSGTGGLRYGYTFGSGTRLTVV.

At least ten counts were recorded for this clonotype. In nucleotides, the CDR3 is TGTGCCAGCAGCTTCCGACAGCGGGCTGAAGCTTTCTTT. This encodes CASSFRQRAEAFF. The rearrangement joins TRBV7-2 to TRBJ1-1; tentatively, D is TRBD1 (5 bases). V dropped 3 bases and J dropped 6 bases, with 11 bases sitting between them. Germline V lookup: CDR1 SGHTA, CDR2 FQGNSA. The CDR3 has 13 residues.

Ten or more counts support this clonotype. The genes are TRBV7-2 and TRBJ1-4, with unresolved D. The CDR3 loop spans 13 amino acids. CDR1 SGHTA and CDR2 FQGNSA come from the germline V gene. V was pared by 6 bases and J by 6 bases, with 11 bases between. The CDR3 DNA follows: TGTGCCAGCAGTAAATGGGTCGATGAAAAACTGTTTTTT. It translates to CASSKWVDEKLFF.

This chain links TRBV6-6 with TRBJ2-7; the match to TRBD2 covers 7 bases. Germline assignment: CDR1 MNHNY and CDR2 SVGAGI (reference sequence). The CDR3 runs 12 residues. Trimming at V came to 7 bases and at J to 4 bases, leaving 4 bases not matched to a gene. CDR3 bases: TGTGCCAGCACTTCCGGGGGGTACGAGCAGTACTTC. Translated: CASTSGGYEQYF.

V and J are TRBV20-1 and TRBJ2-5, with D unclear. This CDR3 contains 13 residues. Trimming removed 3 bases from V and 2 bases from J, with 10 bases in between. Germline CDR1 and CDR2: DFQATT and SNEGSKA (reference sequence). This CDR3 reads CSARFAEQETQYF. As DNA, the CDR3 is TGCAGTGCTAGGTTTGCGGAACAAGAGACCCAGTACTTC.